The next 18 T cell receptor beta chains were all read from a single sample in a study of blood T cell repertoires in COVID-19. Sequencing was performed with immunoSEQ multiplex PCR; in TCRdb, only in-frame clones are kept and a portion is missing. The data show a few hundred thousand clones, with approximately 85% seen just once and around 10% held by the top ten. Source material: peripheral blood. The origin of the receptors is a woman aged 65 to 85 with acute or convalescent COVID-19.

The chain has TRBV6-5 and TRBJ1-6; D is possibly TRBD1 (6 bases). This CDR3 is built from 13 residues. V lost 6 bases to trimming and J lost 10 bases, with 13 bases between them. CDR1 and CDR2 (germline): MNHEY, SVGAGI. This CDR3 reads CASRKQGASPLHF. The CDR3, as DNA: TGTGCCAGCAGAAAACAGGGAGCGTCACCCCTCCACTTT.

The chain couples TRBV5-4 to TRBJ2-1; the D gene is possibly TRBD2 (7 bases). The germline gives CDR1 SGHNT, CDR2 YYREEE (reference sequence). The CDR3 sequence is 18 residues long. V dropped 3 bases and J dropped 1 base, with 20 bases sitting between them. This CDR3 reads CASSWGSPRGGSYNEQFF. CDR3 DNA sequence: TGTGCCAGCAGCTGGGGCTCACCCAGGGGAGGGTCCTACAATGAGCAGTTCTTC. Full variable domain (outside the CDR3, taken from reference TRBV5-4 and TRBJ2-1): ETGVTQSPTHLIKTRGQQVTLRCSSQSGHNTVSWYQQALGQGPQFIFQYYREEENGRGNFPPRFSGLQFPNYSSELNVNALELDDSALYLCASSWGSPRGGSYNEQFFGPGTRLTVL.

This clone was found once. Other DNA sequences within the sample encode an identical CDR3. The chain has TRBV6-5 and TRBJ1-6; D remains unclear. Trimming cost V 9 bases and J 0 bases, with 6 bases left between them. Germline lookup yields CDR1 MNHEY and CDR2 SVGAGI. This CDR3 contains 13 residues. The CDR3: CASLSSYNSPLHF. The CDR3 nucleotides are TGTGCCAGTCTAAGCTCCTATAATTCACCCCTCCACTTT.

DNA of the CDR3: TGCGCCAGCAGCCCCCGGTCAGGGGGGAATACCGGGGAGCTGTTTTTT. Its protein is CASSPRSGGNTGELFF. The chain uses TRBV5-1 and TRBJ2-2; possibly TRBD1 for D (7 bases). This CDR3 spans 16 amino acids. Trimming removed 4 bases from V and 5 bases from J, with 18 bases in between. Per germline, CDR1 SGHRS and CDR2 YFSETQ.

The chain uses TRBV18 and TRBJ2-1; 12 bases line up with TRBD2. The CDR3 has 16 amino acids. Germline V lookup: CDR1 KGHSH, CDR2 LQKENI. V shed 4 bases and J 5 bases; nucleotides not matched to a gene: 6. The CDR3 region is CASSLLLAGGHNEQFF. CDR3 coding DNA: TGTGCCAGCTCACTCCTACTAGCGGGGGGACACAATGAGCAGTTCTTC.

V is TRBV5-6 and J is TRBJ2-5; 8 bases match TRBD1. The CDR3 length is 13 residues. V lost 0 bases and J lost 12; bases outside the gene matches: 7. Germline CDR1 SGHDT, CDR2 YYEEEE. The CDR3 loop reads CASSLAFGTGEYF. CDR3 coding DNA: TGTGCCAGCAGCTTGGCCTTTGGGACAGGAGAGTACTTC.

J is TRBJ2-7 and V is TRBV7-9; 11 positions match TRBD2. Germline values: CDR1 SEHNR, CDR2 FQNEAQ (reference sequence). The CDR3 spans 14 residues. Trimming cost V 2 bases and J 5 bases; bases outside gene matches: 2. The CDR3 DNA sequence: TGTGCCAGCAGCTTACTAGCGGGGGGTCACGAGCAGTACTTC. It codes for CASSLLAGGHEQYF.

CDR3 loop: CAISLQGTGGNSPLHF. The DNA of the CDR3 is TGTGCCATCAGTCTCCAGGGGACAGGGGGTAATTCACCCCTCCACTTT. The chain is built from TRBV10-3 and TRBJ1-6, with 11 bases aligning to TRBD1. The CDR3 runs 16 residues. J gave up 6 bases and V 5 bases, and 6 bases lay outside the gene matches. The germline V gene has CDR1 ENHRY and CDR2 SYGVKD.

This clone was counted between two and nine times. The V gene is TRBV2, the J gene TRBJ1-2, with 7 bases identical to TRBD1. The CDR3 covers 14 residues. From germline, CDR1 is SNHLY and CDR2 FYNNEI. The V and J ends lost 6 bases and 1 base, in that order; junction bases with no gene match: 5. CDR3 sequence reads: CASRAGQINYGYTF. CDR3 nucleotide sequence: TGTGCCAGCAGGGCGGGACAGATTAACTATGGCTACACCTTC.

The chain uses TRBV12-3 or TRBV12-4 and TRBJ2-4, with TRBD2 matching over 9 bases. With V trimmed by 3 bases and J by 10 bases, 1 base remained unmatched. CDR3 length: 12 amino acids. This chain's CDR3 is CASSFSGGIQYF. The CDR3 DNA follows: TGTGCCAGCAGTTTTAGCGGGGGAATTCAGTACTTC.

This CDR3 is CASSPNTWDRGRLNYGYTF. The CDR3 DNA sequence: TGTGCCAGCAGCCCGAATACCTGGGACAGGGGGCGTCTAAACTATGGCTACACCTTC. The chain links TRBV3-1 (or the pseudogene TRBV3-2) to TRBJ1-2; 12 nucleotides agree with TRBD1. This CDR3 has 19 residues. V lost 4 bases and J lost 2; bases outside the gene matches: 14. The germline V gene encodes CDR1 LGHDT and CDR2 YNNKEL (reference sequence).

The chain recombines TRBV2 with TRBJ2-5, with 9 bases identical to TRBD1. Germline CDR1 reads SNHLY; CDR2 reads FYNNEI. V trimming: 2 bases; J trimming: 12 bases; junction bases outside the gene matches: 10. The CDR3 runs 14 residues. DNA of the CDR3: TGTGCCAGCAGTGAAATGGGACAGGGAACCACGAAGTACTTC. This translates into CASSEMGQGTTKYF.

CDR3 amino acids: CASSLTRETQYF. The DNA for the CDR3 is TGTGCCAGCTCTCTTACTCGGGAGACCCAGTACTTC. The rearrangement joins TRBV18 to TRBJ2-5; D call uncertain. V lost 6 bases and J 5 bases, leaving 10 bases between the germline ends. This CDR3 comprises 12 residues. Per germline, CDR1 KGHSH and CDR2 LQKENI.

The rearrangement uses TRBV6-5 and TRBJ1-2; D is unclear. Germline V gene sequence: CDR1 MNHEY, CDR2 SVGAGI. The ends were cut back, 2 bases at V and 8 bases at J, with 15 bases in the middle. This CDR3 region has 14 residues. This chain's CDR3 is CASSYGREGSGYTF. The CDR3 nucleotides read TGTGCCAGCAGTTACGGGAGGGAGGGAAGCGGCTACACCTTC.

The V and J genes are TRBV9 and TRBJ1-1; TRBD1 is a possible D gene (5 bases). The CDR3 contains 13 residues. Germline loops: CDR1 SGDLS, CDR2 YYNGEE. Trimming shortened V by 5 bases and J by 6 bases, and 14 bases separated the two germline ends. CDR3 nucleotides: TGTGCCAGCAGTCACCAACCAGGGTCTGAAGCTTTCTTT. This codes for CASSHQPGSEAFF.

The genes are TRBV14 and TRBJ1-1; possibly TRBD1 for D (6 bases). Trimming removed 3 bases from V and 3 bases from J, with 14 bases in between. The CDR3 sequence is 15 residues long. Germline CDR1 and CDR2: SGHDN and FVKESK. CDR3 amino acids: CASSQSGGHYTEAFF. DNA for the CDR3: TGTGCCAGCAGCCAGAGTGGGGGACACTACACTGAAGCTTTCTTT.

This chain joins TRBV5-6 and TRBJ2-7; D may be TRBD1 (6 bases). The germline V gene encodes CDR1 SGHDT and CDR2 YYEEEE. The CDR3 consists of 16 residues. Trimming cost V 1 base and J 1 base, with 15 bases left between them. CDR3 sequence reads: CASSLITGRGSYEQYF. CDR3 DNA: TGTGCCAGCAGCTTGATTACGGGAAGGGGGTCCTACGAGCAGTACTTC.

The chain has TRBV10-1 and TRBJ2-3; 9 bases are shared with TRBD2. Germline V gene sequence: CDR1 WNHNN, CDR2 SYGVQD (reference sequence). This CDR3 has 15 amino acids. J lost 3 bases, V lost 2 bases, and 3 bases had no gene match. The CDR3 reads CASSESSGGTDTQYF. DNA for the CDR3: TGCGCCAGCAGTGAGAGCAGCGGGGGGACAGATACGCAGTATTTT.